The clone carrying this T cell receptor (beta chain) showed up just a few times. Antigen unknown. Per the germline V gene, CDR1 is MDHEN and CDR2 is SYDVKM. This CDR3 is built from 16 residues. Trimming at V came to 6 bases and at J to 0 bases, leaving 7 bases not matched to a gene. The record originates from a study of cytomegalovirus exposure and HLA in healthy donors. Both 60 Vbeta primers and 13 Jbeta primers went into the PCR. In the study's own analysis: Counted up in a later analysis, unique TCR beta chains came to about 80 million, with around 10 million shared. Sequencing used immunoSEQ multiplex PCR; TCRdb keeps in-frame clones, though not all of them. V and J calls and clone size follow that table, whereas D and trimming were derived from the DNA. This table holds some 200,000 clones, roughly 13% found once. Study-level findings and limits: With later analysis, a missense DCLRE1C variant became linked to TCR beta V- and J-gene trimming.

The J gene is TRBJ1-5, the V gene TRBV28, with 8 positions matching TRBD1. The source of this sequence is a man aged 45-60 years in good health and CMV-seropositive. The sample comprised PBMCs. CDR3 amino acids: CASRGQGPNSNQPQHF. The DNA for the CDR3 is TGTGCCAGCAGAGGACAGGGTCCCAATAGCAATCAGCCCCAGCATTTT.